The present entry profiles one T cell receptor beta chain with its context. Its antigen is unknown. These data belong to a study of cytomegalovirus exposure and HLA in healthy donors. Study details: Earlier, roughly 180 million T cells were analyzed, and some 120 million unique TCR beta sequences were found among them.

Study results and caveats: What was likely a sequencing artifact was a cluster of highly shared sequence variants. According to the study, around 180 TCR beta chains were cytomegalovirus-associated. Per a prior analysis, the majority of TCR beta V segments were productive roughly 90% or roughly 30% of the time.

This PCR relied on a set of 60 Vbeta primers and 13 Jbeta primers. TCRdb's table, derived via immunoSEQ multiplex PCR, lists solely in-frame clones and lacks some. The data show some 100,000 clones, approximately 80% seen once. Germline assignment: CDR1 ENHRY and CDR2 SYGVKD. The CDR3 is 15 amino acids. V shed 5 bases, J shed 7 bases, and the junction held 10 bases outside the gene matches. Sequencing used PBMCs. This sequence originates from a man in his forties in good health and CMV-seropositive. This chain connects TRBV10-3 to TRBJ1-1; TRBD1 matches 10 bases. The CDR3 bases are TGTGCCATCAGTTGGAACTCCGGGACAGGGGATGAAGCTTTCTTT. It yields the protein CAISWNSGTGDEAFF.